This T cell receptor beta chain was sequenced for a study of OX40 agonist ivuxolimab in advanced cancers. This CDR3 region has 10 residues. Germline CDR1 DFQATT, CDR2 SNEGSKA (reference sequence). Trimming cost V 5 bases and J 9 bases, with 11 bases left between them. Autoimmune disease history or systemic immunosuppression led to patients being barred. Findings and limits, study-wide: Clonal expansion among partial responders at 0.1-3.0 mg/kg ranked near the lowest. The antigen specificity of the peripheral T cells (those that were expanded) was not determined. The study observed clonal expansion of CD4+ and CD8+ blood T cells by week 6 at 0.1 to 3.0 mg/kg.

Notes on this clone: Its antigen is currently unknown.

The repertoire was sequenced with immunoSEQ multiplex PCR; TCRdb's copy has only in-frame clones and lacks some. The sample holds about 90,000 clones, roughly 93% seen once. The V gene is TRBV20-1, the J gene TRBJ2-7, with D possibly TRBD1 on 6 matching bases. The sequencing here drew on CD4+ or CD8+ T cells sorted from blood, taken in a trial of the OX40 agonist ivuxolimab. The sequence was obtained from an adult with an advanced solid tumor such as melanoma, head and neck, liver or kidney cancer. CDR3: CSAVRGLQYF. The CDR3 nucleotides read TGCAGTGCTGTCAGGGGTCTGCAGTACTTC.